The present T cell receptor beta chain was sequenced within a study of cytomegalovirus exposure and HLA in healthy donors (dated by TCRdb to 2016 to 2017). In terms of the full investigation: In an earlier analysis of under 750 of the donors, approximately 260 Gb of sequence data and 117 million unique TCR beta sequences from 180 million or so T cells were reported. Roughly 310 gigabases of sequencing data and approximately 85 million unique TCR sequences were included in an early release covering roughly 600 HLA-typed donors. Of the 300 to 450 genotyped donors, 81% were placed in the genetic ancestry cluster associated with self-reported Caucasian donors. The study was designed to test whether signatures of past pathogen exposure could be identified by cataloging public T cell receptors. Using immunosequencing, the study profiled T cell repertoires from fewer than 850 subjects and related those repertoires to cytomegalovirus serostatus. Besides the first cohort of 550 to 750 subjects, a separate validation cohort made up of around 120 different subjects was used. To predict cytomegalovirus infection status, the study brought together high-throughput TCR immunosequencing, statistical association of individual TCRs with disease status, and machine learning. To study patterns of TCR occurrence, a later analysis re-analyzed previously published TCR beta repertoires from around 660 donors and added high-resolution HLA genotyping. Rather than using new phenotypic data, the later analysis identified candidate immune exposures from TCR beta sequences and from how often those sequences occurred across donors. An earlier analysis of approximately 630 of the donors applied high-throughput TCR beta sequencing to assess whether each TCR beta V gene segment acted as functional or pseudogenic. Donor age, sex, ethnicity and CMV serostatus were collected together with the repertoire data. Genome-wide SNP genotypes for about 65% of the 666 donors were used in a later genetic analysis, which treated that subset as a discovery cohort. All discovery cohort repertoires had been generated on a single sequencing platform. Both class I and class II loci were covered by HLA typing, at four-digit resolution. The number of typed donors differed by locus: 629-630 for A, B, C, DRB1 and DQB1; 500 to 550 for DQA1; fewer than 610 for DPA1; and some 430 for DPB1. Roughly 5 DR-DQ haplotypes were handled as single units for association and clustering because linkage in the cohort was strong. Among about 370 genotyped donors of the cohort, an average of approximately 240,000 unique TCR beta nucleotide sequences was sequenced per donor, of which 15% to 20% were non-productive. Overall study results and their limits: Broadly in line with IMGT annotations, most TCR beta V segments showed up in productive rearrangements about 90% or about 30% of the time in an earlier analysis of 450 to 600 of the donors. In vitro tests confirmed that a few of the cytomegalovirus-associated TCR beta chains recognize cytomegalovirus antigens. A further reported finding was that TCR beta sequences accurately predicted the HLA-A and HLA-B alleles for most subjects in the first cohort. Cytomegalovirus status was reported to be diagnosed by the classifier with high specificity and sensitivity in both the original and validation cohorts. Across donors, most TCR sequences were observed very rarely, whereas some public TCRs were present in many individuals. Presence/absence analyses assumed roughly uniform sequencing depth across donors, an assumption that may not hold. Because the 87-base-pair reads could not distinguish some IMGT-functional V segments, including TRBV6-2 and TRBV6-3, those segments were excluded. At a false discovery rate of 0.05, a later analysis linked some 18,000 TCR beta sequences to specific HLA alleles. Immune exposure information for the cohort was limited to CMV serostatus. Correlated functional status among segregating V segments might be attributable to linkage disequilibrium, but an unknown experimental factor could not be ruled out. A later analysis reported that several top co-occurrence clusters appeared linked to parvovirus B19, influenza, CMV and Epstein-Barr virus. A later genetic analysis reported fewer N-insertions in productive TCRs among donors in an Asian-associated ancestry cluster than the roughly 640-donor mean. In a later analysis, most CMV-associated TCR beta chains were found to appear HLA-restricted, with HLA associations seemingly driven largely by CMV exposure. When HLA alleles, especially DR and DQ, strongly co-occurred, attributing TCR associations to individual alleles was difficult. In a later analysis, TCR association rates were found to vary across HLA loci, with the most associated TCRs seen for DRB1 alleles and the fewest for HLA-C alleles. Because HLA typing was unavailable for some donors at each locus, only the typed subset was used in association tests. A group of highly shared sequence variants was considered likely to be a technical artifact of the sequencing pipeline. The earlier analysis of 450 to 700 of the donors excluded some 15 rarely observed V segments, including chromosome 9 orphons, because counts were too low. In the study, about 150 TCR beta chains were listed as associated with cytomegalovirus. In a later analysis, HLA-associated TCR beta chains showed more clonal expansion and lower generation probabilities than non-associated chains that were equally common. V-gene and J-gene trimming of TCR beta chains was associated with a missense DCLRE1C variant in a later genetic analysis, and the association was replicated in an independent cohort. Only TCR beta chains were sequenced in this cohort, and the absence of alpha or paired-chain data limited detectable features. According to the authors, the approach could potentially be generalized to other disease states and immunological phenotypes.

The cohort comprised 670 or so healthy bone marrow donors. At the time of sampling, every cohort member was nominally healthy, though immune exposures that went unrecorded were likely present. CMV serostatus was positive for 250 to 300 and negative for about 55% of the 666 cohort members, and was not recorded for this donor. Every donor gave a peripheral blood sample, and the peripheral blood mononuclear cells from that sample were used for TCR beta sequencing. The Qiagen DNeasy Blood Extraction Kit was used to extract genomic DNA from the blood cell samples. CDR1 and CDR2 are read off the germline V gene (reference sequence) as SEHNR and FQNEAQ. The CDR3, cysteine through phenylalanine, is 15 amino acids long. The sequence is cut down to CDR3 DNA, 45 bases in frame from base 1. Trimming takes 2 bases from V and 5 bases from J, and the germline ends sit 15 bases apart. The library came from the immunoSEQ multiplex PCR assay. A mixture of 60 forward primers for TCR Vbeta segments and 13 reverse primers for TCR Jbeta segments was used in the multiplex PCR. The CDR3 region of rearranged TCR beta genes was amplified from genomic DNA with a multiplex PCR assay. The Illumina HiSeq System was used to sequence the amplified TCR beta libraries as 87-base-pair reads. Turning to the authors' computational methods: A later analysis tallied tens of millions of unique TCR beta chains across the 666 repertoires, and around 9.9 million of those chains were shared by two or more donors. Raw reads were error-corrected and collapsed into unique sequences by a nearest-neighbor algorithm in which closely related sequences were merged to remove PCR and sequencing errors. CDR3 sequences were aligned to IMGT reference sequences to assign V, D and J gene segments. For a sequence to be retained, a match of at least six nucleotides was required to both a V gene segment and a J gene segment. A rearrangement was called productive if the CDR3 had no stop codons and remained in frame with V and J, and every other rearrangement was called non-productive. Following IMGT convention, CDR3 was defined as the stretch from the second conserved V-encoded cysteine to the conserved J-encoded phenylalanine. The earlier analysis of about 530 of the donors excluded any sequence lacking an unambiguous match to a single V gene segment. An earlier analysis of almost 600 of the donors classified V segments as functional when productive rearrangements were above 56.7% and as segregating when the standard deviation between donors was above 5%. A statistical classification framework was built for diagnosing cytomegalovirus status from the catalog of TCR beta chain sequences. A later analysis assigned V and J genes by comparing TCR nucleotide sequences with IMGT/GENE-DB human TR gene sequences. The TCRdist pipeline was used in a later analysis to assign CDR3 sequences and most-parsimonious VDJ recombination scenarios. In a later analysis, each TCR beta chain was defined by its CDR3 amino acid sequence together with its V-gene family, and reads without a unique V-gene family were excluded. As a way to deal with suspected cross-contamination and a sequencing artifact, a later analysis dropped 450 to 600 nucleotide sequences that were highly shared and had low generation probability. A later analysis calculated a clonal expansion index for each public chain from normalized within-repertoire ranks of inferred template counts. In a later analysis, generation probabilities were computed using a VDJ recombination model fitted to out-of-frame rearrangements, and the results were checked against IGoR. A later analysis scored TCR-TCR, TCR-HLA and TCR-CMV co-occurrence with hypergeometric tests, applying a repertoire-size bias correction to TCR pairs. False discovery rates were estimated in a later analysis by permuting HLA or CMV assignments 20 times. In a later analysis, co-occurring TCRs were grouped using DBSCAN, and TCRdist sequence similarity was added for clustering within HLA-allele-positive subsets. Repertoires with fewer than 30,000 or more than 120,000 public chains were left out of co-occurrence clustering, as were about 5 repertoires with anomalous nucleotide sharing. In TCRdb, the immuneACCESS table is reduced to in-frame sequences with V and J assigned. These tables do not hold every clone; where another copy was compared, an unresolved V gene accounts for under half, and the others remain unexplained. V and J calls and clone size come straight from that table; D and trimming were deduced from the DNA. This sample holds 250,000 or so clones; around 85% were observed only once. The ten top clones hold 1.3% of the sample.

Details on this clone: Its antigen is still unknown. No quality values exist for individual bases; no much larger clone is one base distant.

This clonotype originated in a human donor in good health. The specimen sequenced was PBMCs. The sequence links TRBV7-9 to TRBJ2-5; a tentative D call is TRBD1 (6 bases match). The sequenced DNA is TGTGCCAGCAGCTTAAGAACAGGGTGGAGGGAGACCCAGTACTTC. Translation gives CASSLRTGWRETQYF.